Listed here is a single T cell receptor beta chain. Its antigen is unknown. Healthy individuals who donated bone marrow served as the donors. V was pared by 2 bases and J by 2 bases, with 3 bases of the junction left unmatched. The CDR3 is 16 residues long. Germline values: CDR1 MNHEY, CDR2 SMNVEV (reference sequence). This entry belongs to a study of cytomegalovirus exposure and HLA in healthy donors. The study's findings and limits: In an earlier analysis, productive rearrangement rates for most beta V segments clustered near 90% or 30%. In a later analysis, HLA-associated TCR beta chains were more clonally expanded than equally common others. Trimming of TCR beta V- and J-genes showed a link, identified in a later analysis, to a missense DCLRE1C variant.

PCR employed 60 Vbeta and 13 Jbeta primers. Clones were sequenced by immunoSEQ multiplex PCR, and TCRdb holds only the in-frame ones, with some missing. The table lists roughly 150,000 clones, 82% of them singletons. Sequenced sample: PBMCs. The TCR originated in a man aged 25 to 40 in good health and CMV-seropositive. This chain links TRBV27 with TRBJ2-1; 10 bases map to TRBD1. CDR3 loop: CASSLRTGGTYNEQFF. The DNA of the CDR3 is TGTGCCAGCAGTTTAAGGACAGGGGGAACCTACAATGAGCAGTTCTTC.